These T cell receptor beta chains were read from a single sample in a study of vaccination and CD4 T cells after COVID-19. No antigens are known for them. A single record per CDR3 protein comes from TCRdb applying MiXCR to the PCR reads. The repertoire holds some 3,200 distinct CDR3 sequences, approximately 76% seen once, with approximately 24% in the top ten. Sequencing was done on a sample of CD4+ T cells from blood, cultured in vitro. The source of these receptors is a human donor who had recovered from COVID-19. Each CDR3 is given with its conserved first and last residue. D genes are given only for firm matches. Part of the rows lack a size; the others show once, few, many or a class for expanded clones.

V	D	J	size	DNA	CDR3
TRBV6-1	.	TRBJ1-2	.	TGTGCCAGCAGTGAACACGAGACGACCTATGGCTACACCTTC	CASSEHETTYGYTF
TRBV5-4	.	TRBJ1-6	.	TGTGCCAGCAGCTCCGACAATCTAAATTCACCCCTCCACTTT	CASSSDNLNSPLHF
TRBV7-9	.	TRBJ1-2	few	TGTGCCAGCAGCTTCAGGGGTGATGGCTACACCTTC	CASSFRGDGYTF
TRBV11-2	.	TRBJ2-1	.	TGTGCCAGCAGCTCGGTCGGGGCGGGTGAGCAGTTCTTC	CASSSVGAGEQFF
TRBV25-1	.	TRBJ2-7	medium-sized	TGTGCCAGCAGCCCCACCGGGCCAGGGGGGACCGAGCAGTACTTC	CASSPTGPGGTEQYF
TRBV5-1	TRBD1	TRBJ1-2	.	TGCGCCAGCAGCTTGGGACAGGGGGATCTGGGCTACACCTTC	CASSLGQGDLGYTF
TRBV5-5	.	TRBJ1-5	.	TGTGCCAGCAGAGCCGGGGCAGATAATCAGCCCCAGCATTTT	CASRAGADNQPQHF
TRBV19	TRBD1	TRBJ1-2	.	TGTGCCAGTAGTATATCGAACACCCGGACAGGGGCCCACTATGGCTACACCTTC	CASSISNTRTGAHYGYTF
TRBV2	.	TRBJ1-5	.	TGTGCCAGCAGTGAGCAGTTTCAGCCCCAGCATTTT	CASSEQFQPQHF
TRBV10-1	.	TRBJ2-1	.	TGCGCCAGTGCCGTCGGGGTTTGGGAAAATGAGCAGTTCTTC	CASAVGVWENEQFF
TRBV4-2	.	TRBJ1-2	few	TGTGCCAGCAGCCAAGCGGGGCGGGGCCCTGGCCACACCTTC	CASSQAGRGPGHTF
TRBV20-1	.	TRBJ1-2	.	TGCAGTGCTAGAGATGGGACCGCCTCCTATGGCTACACCTTC	CSARDGTASYGYTF
TRBV20-1	TRBD2	TRBJ2-3	.	TGCAGTGCTCTCAGACTAGCGGGAGGGGATACGCAGTATTTT	CSALRLAGGDTQYF
TRBV20-1	.	TRBJ1-5	large	TGCAGTGCTCGGAATCGGGGACTCAATAATCAGCCCCAGCATTTT	CSARNRGLNNQPQHF
TRBV19	.	TRBJ1-5	.	TGTGCCAGTTCGCAGGGGTACCAGCCCCAGCATTTT	CASSQGYQPQHF
TRBV5-3	TRBD1	TRBJ2-1	.	TGTGCCAGCAGCTCCCGAGACAGGGGGTTAAGTGAGCAGTTCTTC	CASSSRDRGLSEQFF
TRBV20-1	.	TRBJ1-5	.	TGCAGTGCTAGTGAGGACAGTTATAGCAATCAGCCCCAGCATTTT	CSASEDSYSNQPQHF
TRBV30	.	TRBJ1-2	.	TGTGCCTGGAGTGTAACCGCAGGGAGGTTCTACACCTTC	CAWSVTAGRFYTF